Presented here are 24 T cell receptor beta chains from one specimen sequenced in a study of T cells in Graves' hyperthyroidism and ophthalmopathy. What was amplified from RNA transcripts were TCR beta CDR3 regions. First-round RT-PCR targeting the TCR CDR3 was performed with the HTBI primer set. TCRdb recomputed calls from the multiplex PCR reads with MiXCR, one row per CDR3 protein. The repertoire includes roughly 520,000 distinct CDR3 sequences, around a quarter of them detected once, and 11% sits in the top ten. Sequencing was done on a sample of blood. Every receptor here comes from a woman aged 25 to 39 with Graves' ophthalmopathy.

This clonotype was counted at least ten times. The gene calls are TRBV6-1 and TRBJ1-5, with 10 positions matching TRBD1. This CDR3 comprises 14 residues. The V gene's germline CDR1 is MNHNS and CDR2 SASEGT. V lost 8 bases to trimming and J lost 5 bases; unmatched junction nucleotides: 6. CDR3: CASRDRGSHQPQHF. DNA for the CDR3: TGTGCCAGCCGGGACAGGGGTTCACATCAGCCCCAGCATTTT.

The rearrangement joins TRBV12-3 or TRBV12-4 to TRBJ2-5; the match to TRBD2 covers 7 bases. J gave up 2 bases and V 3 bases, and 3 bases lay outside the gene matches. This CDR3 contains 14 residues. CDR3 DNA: TGTGCCAGCAGTTTCGACGGGGGGCAAGAGACCCAGTACTTC. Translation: CASSFDGGQETQYF.

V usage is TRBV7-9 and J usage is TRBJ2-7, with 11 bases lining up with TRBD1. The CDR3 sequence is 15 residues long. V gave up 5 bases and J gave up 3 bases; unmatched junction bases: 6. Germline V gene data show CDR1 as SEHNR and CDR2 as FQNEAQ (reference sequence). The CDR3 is CASSVQGQGDYEQYF. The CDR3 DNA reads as TGTGCCAGCAGCGTACAGGGACAGGGGGACTACGAGCAGTACTTC.

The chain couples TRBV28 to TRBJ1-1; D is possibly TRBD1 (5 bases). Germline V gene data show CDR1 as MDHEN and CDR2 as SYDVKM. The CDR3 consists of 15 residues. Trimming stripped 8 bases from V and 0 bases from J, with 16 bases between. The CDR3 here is CASHPPGRMNTEAFF. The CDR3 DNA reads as TGTGCCAGCCACCCTCCGGGGCGGATGAACACTGAAGCTTTCTTT.

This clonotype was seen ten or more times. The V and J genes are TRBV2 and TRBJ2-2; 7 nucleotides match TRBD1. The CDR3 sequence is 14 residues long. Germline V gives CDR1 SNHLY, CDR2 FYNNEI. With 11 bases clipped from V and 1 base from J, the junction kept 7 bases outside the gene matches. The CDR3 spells CAGKDRMNTGELFF. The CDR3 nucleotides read TGTGCCGGGAAGGACAGGATGAACACCGGGGAGCTGTTTTTT.

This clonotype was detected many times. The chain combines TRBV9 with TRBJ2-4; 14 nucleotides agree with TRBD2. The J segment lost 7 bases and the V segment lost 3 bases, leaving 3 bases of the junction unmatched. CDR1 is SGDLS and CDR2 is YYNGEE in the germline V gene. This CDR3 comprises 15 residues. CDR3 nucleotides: TGTGCCAGCAGCGAGACTAGCGGGGGGGCCAACATTCAGTACTTC. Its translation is CASSETSGGANIQYF.

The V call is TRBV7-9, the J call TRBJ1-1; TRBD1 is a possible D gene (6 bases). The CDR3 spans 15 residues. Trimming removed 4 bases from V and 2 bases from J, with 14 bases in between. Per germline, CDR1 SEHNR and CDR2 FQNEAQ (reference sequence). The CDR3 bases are TGTGCCAGCAGCTCCGAGGGGGGGTCCAACACTGAAGCTTTCTTT. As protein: CASSSEGGSNTEAFF.

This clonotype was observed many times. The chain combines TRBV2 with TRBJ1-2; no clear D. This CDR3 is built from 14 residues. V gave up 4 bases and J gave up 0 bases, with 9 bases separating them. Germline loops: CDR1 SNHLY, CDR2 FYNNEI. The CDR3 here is CASSASRANYGYTF. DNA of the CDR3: TGTGCCAGCAGTGCTTCGAGGGCTAACTATGGCTACACCTTC.

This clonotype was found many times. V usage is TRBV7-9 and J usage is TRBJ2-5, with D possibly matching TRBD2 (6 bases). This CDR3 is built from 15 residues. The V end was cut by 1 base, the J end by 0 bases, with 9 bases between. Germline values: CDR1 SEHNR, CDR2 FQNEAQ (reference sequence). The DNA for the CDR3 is TGTGCCAGCAGCTTAGATCGGGGGTACCAAGAGACCCAGTACTTC. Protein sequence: CASSLDRGYQETQYF.

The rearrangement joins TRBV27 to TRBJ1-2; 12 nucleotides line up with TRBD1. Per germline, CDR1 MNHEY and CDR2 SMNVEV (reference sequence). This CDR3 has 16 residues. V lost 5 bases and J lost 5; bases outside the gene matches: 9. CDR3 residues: CASSKGTGGAGYGYTF. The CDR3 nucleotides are TGTGCCAGCAGTAAGGGGACAGGGGGCGCCGGGTATGGCTACACCTTC.

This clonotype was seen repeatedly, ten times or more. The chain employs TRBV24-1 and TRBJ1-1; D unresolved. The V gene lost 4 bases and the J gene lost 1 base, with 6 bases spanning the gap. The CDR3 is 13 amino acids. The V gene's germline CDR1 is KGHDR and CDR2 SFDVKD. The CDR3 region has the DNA TGTGCCACCAGTGACCGAGAGAACACTGAAGCTTTCTTT. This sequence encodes CATSDRENTEAFF.

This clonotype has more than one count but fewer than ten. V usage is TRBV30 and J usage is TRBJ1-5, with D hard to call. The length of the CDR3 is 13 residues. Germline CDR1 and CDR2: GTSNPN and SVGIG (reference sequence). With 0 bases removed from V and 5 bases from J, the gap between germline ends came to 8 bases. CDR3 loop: CAWSVSLDQPQHF. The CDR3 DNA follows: TGTGCCTGGAGTGTCAGTCTCGATCAGCCCCAGCATTTT.

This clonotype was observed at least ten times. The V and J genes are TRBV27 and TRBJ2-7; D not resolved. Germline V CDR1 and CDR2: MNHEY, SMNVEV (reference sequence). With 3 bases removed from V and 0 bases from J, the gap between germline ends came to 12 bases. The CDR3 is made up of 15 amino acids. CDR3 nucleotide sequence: TGTGCCAGCAGTTTGTCGACCCCTAGCTCCTACGAGCAGTACTTC. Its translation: CASSLSTPSSYEQYF.

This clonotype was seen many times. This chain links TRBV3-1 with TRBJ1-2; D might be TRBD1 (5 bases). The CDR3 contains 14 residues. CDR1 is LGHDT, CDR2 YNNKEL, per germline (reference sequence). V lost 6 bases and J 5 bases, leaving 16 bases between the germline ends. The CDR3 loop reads CASRFTGDSYGYTF. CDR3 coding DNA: TGTGCCAGCAGATTTACGGGGGACTCGTATGGCTACACCTTC.

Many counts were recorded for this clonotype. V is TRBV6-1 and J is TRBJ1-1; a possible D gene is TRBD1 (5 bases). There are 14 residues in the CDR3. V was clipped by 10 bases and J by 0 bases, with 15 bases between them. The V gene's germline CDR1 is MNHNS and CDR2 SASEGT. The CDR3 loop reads CATERGGMNTEAFF. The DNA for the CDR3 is TGTGCCACTGAAAGGGGTGGCATGAACACTGAAGCTTTCTTT.

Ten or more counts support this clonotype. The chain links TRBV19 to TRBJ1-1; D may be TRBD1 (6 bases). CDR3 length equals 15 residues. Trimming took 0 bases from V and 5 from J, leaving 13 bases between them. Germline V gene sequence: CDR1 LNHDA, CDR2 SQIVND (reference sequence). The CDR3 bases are TGTGCCAGTAGTATAGATGAGGGGGAAAGGACTGAAGCTTTCTTT. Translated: CASSIDEGERTEAFF.

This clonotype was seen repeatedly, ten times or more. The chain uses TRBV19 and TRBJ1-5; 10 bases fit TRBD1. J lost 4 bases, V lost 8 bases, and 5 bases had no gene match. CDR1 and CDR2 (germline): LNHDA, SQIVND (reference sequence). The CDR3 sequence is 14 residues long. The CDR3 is CASGDRGLNQPQHF. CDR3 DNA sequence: TGTGCCAGTGGCGACAGGGGGCTGAATCAGCCCCAGCATTTT.

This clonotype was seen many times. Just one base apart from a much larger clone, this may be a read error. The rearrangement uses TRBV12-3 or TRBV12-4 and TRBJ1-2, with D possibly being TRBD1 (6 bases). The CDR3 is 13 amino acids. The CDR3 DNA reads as TGTGCCAGCAGTAGGACAGAGAACTATGGCCACACCTTC. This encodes CASSRTENYGHTF.

The CDR3 loop is CASSPSRGVGNTIYF. The CDR3 DNA sequence: TGTGCCAGCAGTCCATCCCGGGGGGTTGGAAACACCATATATTTT. The chain uses TRBV12-3 or TRBV12-4 and TRBJ1-3, with a weak D call TRBD1 (5 bases). This CDR3 spans 15 amino acids. Trimming cost V 5 bases and J 3 bases, with 14 bases left between them.

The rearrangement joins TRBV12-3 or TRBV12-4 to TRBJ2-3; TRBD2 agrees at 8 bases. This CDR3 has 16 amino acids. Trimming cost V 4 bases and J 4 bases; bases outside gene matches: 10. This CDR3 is CASSSLGSGVSDTQYF. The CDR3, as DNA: TGTGCCAGCAGTTCCCTAGGTAGCGGGGTGTCAGATACGCAGTATTTT.

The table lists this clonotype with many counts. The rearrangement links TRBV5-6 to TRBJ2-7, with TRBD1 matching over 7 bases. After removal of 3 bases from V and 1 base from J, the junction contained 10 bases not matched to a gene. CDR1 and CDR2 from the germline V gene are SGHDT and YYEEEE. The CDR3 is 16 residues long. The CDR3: CASSSRGRGSSYEQYF. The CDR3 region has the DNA TGTGCCAGCAGCTCCAGGGGCAGGGGGTCGTCCTACGAGCAGTACTTC.

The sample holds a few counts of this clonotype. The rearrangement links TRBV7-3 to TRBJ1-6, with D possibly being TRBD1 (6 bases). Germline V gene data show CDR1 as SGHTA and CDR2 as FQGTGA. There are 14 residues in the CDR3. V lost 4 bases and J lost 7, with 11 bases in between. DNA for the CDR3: TGTGCCAGCAGCTGGGACACCGACAATTCACCCCTCCACTTT. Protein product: CASSWDTDNSPLHF. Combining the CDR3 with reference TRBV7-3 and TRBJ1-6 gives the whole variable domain GAGVSQTPSNKVTEKGKYVELRCDPISGHTALYWYRQSLGQGPEFLIYFQGTGAADDSGLPNDRFFAVRPEGSVSTLKIQRTERGDSAVYLCASSWDTDNSPLHFGNGTRLTVT.

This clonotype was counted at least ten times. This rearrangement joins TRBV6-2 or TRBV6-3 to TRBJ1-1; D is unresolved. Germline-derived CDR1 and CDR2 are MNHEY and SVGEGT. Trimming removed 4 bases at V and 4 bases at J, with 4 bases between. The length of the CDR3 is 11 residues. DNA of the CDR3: TGTGCCAGCAGTTCGCGCACTGAAGCTTTCTTT. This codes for CASSSRTEAFF.

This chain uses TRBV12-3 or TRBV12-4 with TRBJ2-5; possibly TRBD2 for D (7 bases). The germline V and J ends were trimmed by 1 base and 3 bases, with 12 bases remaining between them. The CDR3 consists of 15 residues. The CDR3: CASSLGGGGKETQYF. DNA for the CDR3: TGTGCCAGCAGTTTAGGCGGCGGGGGCAAAGAGACCCAGTACTTC.